The present TCR beta chain was sequenced within a study of blood T cell repertoires in COVID-19. Study summary: The study drew acute and convalescent COVID-19 samples from the United States, Italy and Spain. The cDNA or gDNA used as material had been derived from T cells, B-cell-depleted T cells, or PBMCs.

The CDR3 is made up of 16 amino acids. Germline V gene sequence: CDR1 MNHNY, CDR2 SVGAGI (reference sequence). The V gene lost 2 bases and the J gene lost 1 base, with 11 bases spanning the gap. Patients from Seattle were sampled longitudinally, starting during active infection. Source study methods: Cell counts per sample came from amplifying reference gene primers. Assay used: immunoSEQ multiplex PCR; TCRdb lists only in-frame clones, some missing. The V and J calls and clone size were taken over from that table, and D and trimming were inferred from the DNA. The sample consists of around 190,000 clones, roughly 87% of them appearing once.

This sequence joins TRBV6-6 and TRBJ2-2; TRBD2 might be the D (6 bases). This TCR was sampled from a woman in her seventies with COVID-19, enrolled during active disease. Sequencing was carried out using peripheral blood. The CDR3 sequence: CASSYRQGGNTGELFF. The CDR3, as DNA: TGTGCCAGCAGTTACCGGCAGGGAGGGAACACCGGGGAGCTGTTTTTT.